This T cell receptor beta chain was captured by sequencing in a study of blood T cell repertoires in COVID-19. Only in-frame clones appear in the TCRdb table, and some are missing; sequencing was by immunoSEQ multiplex PCR. Here the sample spans approximately 130,000 clones, about nine tenths being singletons. What was sequenced was peripheral blood. The source is a man aged 45 to 65 with active COVID-19.

This CDR3 reads CAISEGTGVGEQYF. CDR3 nucleotide sequence: TGTGCCATCAGTGAGGGGACAGGGGTGGGGGAGCAGTACTTC. V gene TRBV10-3 combines with J gene TRBJ2-7, with 10 bases fitting TRBD1. In germline, CDR1 is ENHRY, CDR2 SYGVKD. The V and J ends lost 2 bases and 7 bases, in that order; junction bases with no gene match: 5. This CDR3 has 14 residues.